This entry concerns a single TCR beta chain. The ends lost 4 bases at V and 0 bases at J; junction bases unmatched: 3. Germline CDR1 MNHNS, CDR2 SASEGT. The CDR3 is 16 amino acids. This sample was included in a study of blood T cell repertoires in COVID-19. For the study at large: The United States, Italy and Spain were the sources of the acute and convalescent COVID-19 samples.

In the original analysis: Reference gene primers were amplified, and this amplification served to estimate nucleated cell counts. The method was immunoSEQ multiplex PCR; TCRdb's version includes in-frame clones alone and lacks a portion of them. V and J calls and clone size are as listed in that table; D and trimming were resolved from the DNA. This sample carries 390,000 or so clones, 87% of them seen once, and the ten largest clones take over 9.5%. In Seattle, patients joined the study during active infection and were tracked longitudinally. The source is a woman in her thirties with COVID-19, enrolled during active disease. Sequences were obtained from peripheral blood. This sequence joins TRBV6-1 and TRBJ2-2; 9 nucleotides match TRBD2. The CDR3 nucleotides are TGTGCCAGCAGTGTAATAGCGGGAGCGAACACCGGGGAGCTGTTTTTT. Translating it yields CASSVIAGANTGELFF.